Presented here are 24 T cell receptor beta chains from one specimen sequenced in a study of CD8+ T cells in alopecia areata. The treatment denotes: oral pan-JAK inhibitor, 5-10 mg twice daily. Extraction and reverse transcription of RNA yielded cDNA as the sequencing template. Assay: immunoSEQ multiplex PCR; the TCRdb copy retains only in-frame clones and omits some. The data show some 190,000 clones, 50% to 70% seen once. Sequenced material: CD4+ T cells sorted from blood, taken between weeks 47 and 50, from a patient treated with tofacitinib. The receptor source for this set is a human donor with alopecia areata.

This clone was detected a few times. The gene calls are TRBV6-6 and TRBJ1-2; the D is unclear. The V end lost 0 bases, the J end lost 8 bases, and 10 bases lay between the germline ends. The CDR3 length is 13 residues. CDR1 is MNHNY and CDR2 is SVGAGI in the germline V gene (reference sequence). In DNA form, the CDR3 reads TGTGCCAGCAGTTACTCGAACGTAAGGGGCTACACCTTC. This translates into CASSYSNVRGYTF.

This clone has a handful of counts. The CDR3 region has the DNA TGTGCCAGCAGCTTAGATCATGGGGGTTATGAGCAGTTCTTC. This translates into CASSLDHGGYEQFF. The V call is TRBV11-2, the J call TRBJ2-1; possibly TRBD1 or TRBD2 for D (5 bases each). Trimming removed 0 bases at V and 8 bases at J, with 11 bases between. The CDR3 consists of 14 residues. The V gene's germline CDR1 is SGHAT and CDR2 FQNNGV. Supplemented by reference TRBV11-2 and TRBJ2-1, the full variable domain reads EAGVAQSPRYKIIEKRQSVAFWCNPISGHATLYWYQQILGQGPKLLIQFQNNGVVDDSQLPKDRFSAERLKGVDSTLKIQPAKLEDSAVYLCASSLDHGGYEQFFGPGTRLTVL.

The chain recombines TRBV30 with TRBJ1-1; D gene ambiguous. From germline, CDR1 is GTSNPN and CDR2 SVGIG (reference sequence). This CDR3 contains 12 residues. Trimming stripped 1 base from V and 7 bases from J, with 10 bases between. The CDR3 loop reads CAWSEGGHEAFF. The CDR3 region has the DNA TGTGCCTGGAGTGAGGGAGGGCATGAAGCTTTCTTT.

J is TRBJ1-2 and V is TRBV5-1; the D is unclear. This CDR3 comprises 14 residues. Trimming pared 0 bases from V and 2 bases from J, leaving 8 bases between. Germline lookup yields CDR1 SGHRS and CDR2 YFSETQ. The chain's CDR3 is CASSLGTENYGYTF. CDR3 nucleotide sequence: TGCGCCAGCAGCTTGGGGACGGAGAACTATGGCTACACCTTC.

This clone has only one observation. V is TRBV14 and J is TRBJ1-1, with D uncertain. The V end lost 3 bases, the J end lost 1 base, and 6 bases lay between the germline ends. The CDR3 is 13 amino acids. Germline V gives CDR1 SGHDN, CDR2 FVKESK. In DNA, the CDR3 is TGTGCCAGCAGCCAGCAGAGGAACACTGAAGCTTTCTTT. It yields the protein CASSQQRNTEAFF.

Only a few counts were recorded for this clone. The chain employs TRBV10-3 and TRBJ2-6, with D perhaps matching TRBD2 (6 bases). The CDR3 covers 15 residues. V lost 2 bases to trimming and J lost 2 bases, with 7 bases between them. Looked up from germline, CDR1 is ENHRY and CDR2 is SYGVKD. The CDR3 protein is CAISEGGAGANVLTF. The CDR3, as DNA: TGTGCCATCAGTGAGGGAGGGGCTGGGGCCAACGTCCTGACTTTC.

Judged by abundance, this clone is medium-sized. The chain recombines TRBV5-1 with TRBJ2-6; no reliable D call. The ends were cut back, 6 bases at V and 2 bases at J, with 6 bases in the middle. CDR3 length equals 13 residues. CDR1 and CDR2 (germline): SGHRS, YFSETQ. CDR3 loop: CASTTAGANVLTF. CDR3 nucleotides: TGCGCCAGCACAACAGCTGGGGCCAACGTCCTGACTTTC.

This clone has just a few counts. The chain carries TRBV6-5 and TRBJ2-3; no definite D call. V lost 6 bases and J 2 bases, leaving 15 bases between the germline ends. Germline V gene data show CDR1 as MNHEY and CDR2 as SVGAGI. CDR3 length: 15 amino acids. The CDR3 DNA reads as TGTGCCAGCAGCCCCGGCGTCGGCCACACAGATACGCAGTATTTT. This encodes CASSPGVGHTDTQYF.

The chain has TRBV27 and TRBJ2-3, with 16 bases matching TRBD2. The V and J ends lost 8 bases and 6 bases, in that order; junction bases with no gene match: 20. Looked up from germline, CDR1 is MNHEY and CDR2 is SMNVEV (reference sequence). This CDR3 spans 20 amino acids. The CDR3 coding sequence is TGTGCCAGCGAAGCAGGGACTAGCGGGGGGGGCGCGACCCCCGCCGATACGCAGTATTTT. Protein: CASEAGTSGGGATPADTQYF.

This sequence joins TRBV7-2 and TRBJ1-1; unclear D gene. V was trimmed by 0 bases and J by 1 base, leaving 9 bases between them. Germline assignment: CDR1 SGHTA and CDR2 FQGNSA. This CDR3 region has 15 residues. The CDR3 loop reads CASSLASKGNTEAFF. CDR3 nucleotides: TGTGCCAGCAGCTTAGCGAGTAAGGGGAACACTGAAGCTTTCTTT.

The chain carries TRBV30 and TRBJ1-6; D gene unclear. Trimming pared 4 bases from V and 9 bases from J, leaving 16 bases between. The CDR3 spans 14 residues. Germline V gene sequence: CDR1 GTSNPN, CDR2 SVGIG (reference sequence). In DNA, the CDR3 is TGTGCCTGGAAAGGGTCAGGACTTAGTTCACCCCTCCACTTT. It codes for CAWKGSGLSSPLHF.

V usage is TRBV30 and J usage is TRBJ1-4; a possible D gene is TRBD1 (5 bases). Germline-derived CDR1 and CDR2 are GTSNPN and SVGIG (reference sequence). CDR3 length: 13 amino acids. Trimming took 3 bases from V and 5 from J, leaving 10 bases between them. The CDR3 here is CAWRGDRNEKLFF. The CDR3 DNA reads TGTGCCTGGAGGGGCGACAGAAATGAAAAACTGTTTTTT.

This clone was picked up a small number of times. The chain combines TRBV7-2 with TRBJ2-3, with a weak D call TRBD2 (6 bases). The V gene lost 5 bases and the J gene lost 3 bases, with 15 bases spanning the gap. The CDR3 spans 15 residues. Per the germline V gene, CDR1 is SGHTA and CDR2 is FQGNSA. CDR3 coding DNA: TGTGCCAGCAGCCCCGGGGGAGTGGGAACAGATACGCAGTATTTT. Residues: CASSPGGVGTDTQYF. Full variable domain (rest looked up from reference TRBV7-2 and TRBJ2-3): GAGVSQSPSNKVTEKGKDVELRCDPISGHTALYWYRQSLGQGLEFLIYFQGNSAPDKSGLPSDRFSAERTGGSVSTLTIQRTQQEDSAVYLCASSPGGVGTDTQYFGPGTRLTVL.

The chain uses TRBV29-1 and TRBJ2-5; no clear D. This CDR3 region has 13 residues. V gave up 1 base and J gave up 6 bases, with 12 bases separating them. Germline-derived CDR1 and CDR2 are SQVTM and ANQGSEA. In DNA, the CDR3 is TGCAGCGTTGAAGGGGCCGACTTGAAGACCCAGTACTTC. This sequence encodes CSVEGADLKTQYF.

The chain uses TRBV19 and TRBJ1-2, with D unclear. V lost 5 bases and J 4 bases, leaving 14 bases between the germline ends. Germline CDR1 LNHDA, CDR2 SQIVND (reference sequence). This CDR3 has 14 residues. The CDR3, as DNA: TGTGCCAGTAGTGGAGAGACTGTTCTCTATGGCTACACCTTC. It translates to CASSGETVLYGYTF.

This clone was picked up one time. Just one base apart from a much larger clone, this may be a read error. The chain has TRBV5-6 and TRBJ1-1; D remains ambiguous. CDR3 length: 12 residues. The ends were cut back, 2 bases at V and 4 bases at J, with 6 bases in the middle. In germline, CDR1 is SGHDT, CDR2 YYEEEE. The CDR3 bases are TGTGCCAGCAGCTTAACGGGCACTGAAGCTTTCTTT. The encoded protein is CASSLTGTEAFF.

The chain is built from TRBV7-7 and TRBJ2-3, with 10 bases that match TRBD2. Losses at the gene ends were 4 bases for V and 5 bases for J; bases not matched to a gene: 6. CDR3 length: 15 residues. Germline CDR1 is SSHAT and CDR2 is FNYEAQ (reference sequence). The CDR3 nucleotides are TGTGCCAGCAGCTCGAGCGGGGGGGCTCGAGATACGCAGTATTTT. Residues: CASSSSGGARDTQYF.

Comments on this clone: Other DNA sequences in this specimen translate into the identical CDR3. This rearrangement joins TRBV30 to TRBJ1-1; TRBD1 matches at 7 bases. The germline V gene has CDR1 GTSNPN and CDR2 SVGIG (reference sequence). Germline trimming cut 2 bases from V and 5 bases from J; bases unmatched to any gene: 5. This CDR3 is built from 13 residues. The CDR3 is CAWSYRGDTEAFF. The CDR3 nucleotides read TGTGCCTGGAGTTACAGGGGCGATACTGAAGCTTTCTTT.

V gene TRBV27 combines with J gene TRBJ2-3; 8 bases are a match to TRBD1. The germline gives CDR1 MNHEY, CDR2 SMNVEV (reference sequence). CDR3 length: 12 amino acids. The ends lost 8 bases at V and 3 bases at J; junction bases unmatched: 1. The CDR3 is CASGQGTDTQYF. CDR3 bases: TGTGCCAGCGGACAGGGAACAGATACGCAGTATTTT.

This clone was picked up many times. V gene TRBV27 combines with J gene TRBJ2-3, with 7 bases matching TRBD1. This CDR3 is built from 13 residues. The ends lost 4 bases at V and 6 bases at J; junction bases unmatched: 4. Germline loops: CDR1 MNHEY, CDR2 SMNVEV (reference sequence). The CDR3 reads CASSWIGGDTQYF. CDR3 bases: TGTGCCAGCAGTTGGATAGGGGGCGATACGCAGTATTTT.

This chain joins TRBV29-1 and TRBJ1-6, with D uncertain. Looked up from germline, CDR1 is SQVTM and CDR2 is ANQGSEA. The CDR3 loop spans 13 amino acids. Trimming cost V 7 bases and J 7 bases, with 14 bases left between them. The CDR3 DNA reads as TGCAGCGCCGGACCGCGGGTCAATTCACCCCTCCACTTT. Translation gives CSAGPRVNSPLHF.

This clone has more than one count but fewer than ten. V and J are TRBV5-6 and TRBJ2-5; D is undetermined. Germline loops: CDR1 SGHDT, CDR2 YYEEEE. The CDR3 runs to 13 residues. V was cut by 0 bases and J by 2 bases, with 5 bases left in between. The CDR3 region is CASSLVTQETQYF. DNA of the CDR3: TGTGCCAGCAGCTTGGTGACTCAAGAGACCCAGTACTTC.

This clone was seen once. This chain uses TRBV9 with TRBJ2-5; 14 bases agree with TRBD2. Trimming took 3 bases from V and 2 from J; bases not matched to a gene: 15. The germline gives CDR1 SGDLS, CDR2 YYNGEE. The CDR3 spans 20 residues. This chain's CDR3 is CASSAAQGLAGGRGQETQYF. The CDR3 DNA follows: TGTGCCAGCAGCGCAGCCCAAGGACTAGCGGGGGGCCGTGGGCAAGAGACCCAGTACTTC.

The J gene is TRBJ2-7, the V gene TRBV2, with TRBD2 matching 7 bases. The CDR3 extends over 14 amino acids. Germline V gives CDR1 SNHLY, CDR2 FYNNEI. The ends lost 8 bases at V and 3 bases at J; junction bases unmatched: 10. DNA of the CDR3: TGTGCCAGCCGGGTTTCCAGCGGGGTCTACGAGCAGTACTTC. It is translated as CASRVSSGVYEQYF. The full variable domain, with the rest looked up from reference TRBV2 and TRBJ2-7, is EPEVTQTPSHQVTQMGQEVILRCVPISNHLYFYWYRQILGQKVEFLVSFYNNEISEKSEIFDDQFSVERPDGSNFTLKIRSTKLEDSAMYFCASRVSSGVYEQYFGPGTRLTVT.